Reported below is one T cell receptor beta chain. Clones were read by immunoSEQ multiplex PCR, and TCRdb kept only the in-frame ones, dropping some. The table has fewer than 250,000 clones, about 92% seen once. The source of the sample is a study of T cell responses to AZD1222 COVID-19 vaccine. The sample here was peripheral blood, taken on day 0 of MenACWY control vaccination. The TCR sequence derives from an adult in good health.

CDR3 in DNA: TGTGCCACCTCCCCGGAGAGCTCCTACAATGAGCAGTTCTTC. Translation gives CATSPESSYNEQFF. V and J are TRBV24-1 and TRBJ2-1; the D is unclear. The V end lost 9 bases, the J end lost 0 bases, and 11 bases lay between the germline ends. CDR1 KGHDR and CDR2 SFDVKD come from the germline V gene. This CDR3 is built from 14 residues.